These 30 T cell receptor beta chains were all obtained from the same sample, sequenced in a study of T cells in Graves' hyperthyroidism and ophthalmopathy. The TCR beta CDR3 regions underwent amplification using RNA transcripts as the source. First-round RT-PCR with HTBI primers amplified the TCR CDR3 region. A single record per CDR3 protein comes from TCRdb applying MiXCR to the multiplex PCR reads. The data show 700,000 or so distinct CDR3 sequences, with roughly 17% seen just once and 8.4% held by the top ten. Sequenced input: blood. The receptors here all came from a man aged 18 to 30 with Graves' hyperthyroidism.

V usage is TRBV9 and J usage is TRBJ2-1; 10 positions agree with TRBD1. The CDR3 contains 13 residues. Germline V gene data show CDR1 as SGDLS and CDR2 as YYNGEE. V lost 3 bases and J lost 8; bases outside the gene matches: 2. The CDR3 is CASSDGTGDEQFF. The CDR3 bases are TGTGCCAGCAGCGACGGGACAGGGGATGAGCAGTTCTTC.

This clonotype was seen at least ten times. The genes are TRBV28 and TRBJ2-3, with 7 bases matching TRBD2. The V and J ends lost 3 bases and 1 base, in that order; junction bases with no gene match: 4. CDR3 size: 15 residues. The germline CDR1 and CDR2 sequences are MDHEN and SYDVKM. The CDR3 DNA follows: TGTGCCAGCAGTTTTTTCGCGGGAGGCACAGATACGCAGTATTTT. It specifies CASSFFAGGTDTQYF.

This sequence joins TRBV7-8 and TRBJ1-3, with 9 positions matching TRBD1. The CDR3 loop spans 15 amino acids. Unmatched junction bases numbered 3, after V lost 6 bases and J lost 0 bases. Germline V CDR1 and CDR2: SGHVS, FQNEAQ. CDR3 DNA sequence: TGTGCCAGCAGAGACAGGGGGATCTCTGGAAACACCATATATTTT. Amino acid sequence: CASRDRGISGNTIYF.

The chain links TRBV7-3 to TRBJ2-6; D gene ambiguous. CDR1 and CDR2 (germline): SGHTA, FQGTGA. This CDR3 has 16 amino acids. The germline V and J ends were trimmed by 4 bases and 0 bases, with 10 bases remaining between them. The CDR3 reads CASSSNGRSGANVLTF. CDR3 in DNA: TGTGCCAGCAGCTCAAATGGCCGCTCTGGGGCCAACGTCCTGACTTTC.

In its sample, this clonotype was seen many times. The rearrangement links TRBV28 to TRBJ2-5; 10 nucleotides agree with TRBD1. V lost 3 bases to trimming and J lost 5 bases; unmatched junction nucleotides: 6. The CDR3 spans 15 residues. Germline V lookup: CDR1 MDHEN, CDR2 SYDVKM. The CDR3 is CASSFDRGLRETQYF. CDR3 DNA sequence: TGTGCCAGCAGTTTTGACAGGGGGCTTCGGGAGACCCAGTACTTC.

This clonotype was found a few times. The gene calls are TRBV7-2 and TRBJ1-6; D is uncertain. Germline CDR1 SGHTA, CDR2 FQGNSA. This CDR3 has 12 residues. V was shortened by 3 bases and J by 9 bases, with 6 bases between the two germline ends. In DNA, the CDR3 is TGTGCCAGCAGCTTTCAAGGTTCACCCCTCCACTTT. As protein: CASSFQGSPLHF.

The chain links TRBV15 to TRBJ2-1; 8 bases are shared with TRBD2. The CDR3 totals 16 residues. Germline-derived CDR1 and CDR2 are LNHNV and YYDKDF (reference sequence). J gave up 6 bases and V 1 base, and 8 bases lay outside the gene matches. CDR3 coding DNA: TGTGCCACCAGCAGAGGAACGGGAGGGAAGGGCAATGAGCAGTTCTTC. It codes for CATSRGTGGKGNEQFF. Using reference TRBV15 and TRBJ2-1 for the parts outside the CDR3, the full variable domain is DAMVIQNPRYQVTQFGKPVTLSCSQTLNHNVMYWYQQKSSQAPKLLFHYYDKDFNNEADTPDNFQSRRPNTSFCFLDIRSPGLGDTAMYLCATSRGTGGKGNEQFFGPGTRLTVL.

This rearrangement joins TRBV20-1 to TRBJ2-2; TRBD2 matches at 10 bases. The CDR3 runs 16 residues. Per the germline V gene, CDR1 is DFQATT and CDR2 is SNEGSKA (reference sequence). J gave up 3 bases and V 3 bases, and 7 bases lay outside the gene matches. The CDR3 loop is CSARPSGRVDTGELFF. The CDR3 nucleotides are TGCAGTGCTAGGCCTAGCGGGAGAGTCGACACCGGGGAGCTGTTTTTT.

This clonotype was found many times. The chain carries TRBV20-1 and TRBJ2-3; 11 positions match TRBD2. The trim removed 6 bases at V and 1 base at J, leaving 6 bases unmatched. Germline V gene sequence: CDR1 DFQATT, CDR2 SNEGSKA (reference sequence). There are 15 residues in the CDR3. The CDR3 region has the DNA TGCAGTGCCACTGTACTAGCGGGAGGCACAGATACGCAGTATTTT. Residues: CSATVLAGGTDTQYF.

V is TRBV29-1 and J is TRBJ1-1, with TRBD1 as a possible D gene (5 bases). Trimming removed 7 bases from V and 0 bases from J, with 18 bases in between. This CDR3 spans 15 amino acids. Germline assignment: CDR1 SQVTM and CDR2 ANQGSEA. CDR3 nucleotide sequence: TGCAGCGCTCCCCTGAAGCCGGGGGTGAACACTGAAGCTTTCTTT. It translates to CSAPLKPGVNTEAFF.

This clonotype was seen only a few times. The CDR3 spells CASSRVDPPPYEQYF. DNA of the CDR3: TGTGCCAGCAGCCGGGTTGACCCACCCCCCTACGAGCAGTACTTC. The chain uses TRBV12-3 or TRBV12-4 and TRBJ2-7, with unresolved D. CDR3 length: 15 amino acids. V was shortened by 6 bases and J by 2 bases, with 17 bases between the two germline ends.

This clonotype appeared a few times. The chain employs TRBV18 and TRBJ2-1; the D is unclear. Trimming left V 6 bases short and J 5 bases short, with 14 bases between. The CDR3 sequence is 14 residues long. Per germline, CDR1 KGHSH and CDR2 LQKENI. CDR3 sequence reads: CASSRPALNNEQFF. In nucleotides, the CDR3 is TGTGCCAGCTCCCGGCCAGCGCTAAACAATGAGCAGTTCTTC.

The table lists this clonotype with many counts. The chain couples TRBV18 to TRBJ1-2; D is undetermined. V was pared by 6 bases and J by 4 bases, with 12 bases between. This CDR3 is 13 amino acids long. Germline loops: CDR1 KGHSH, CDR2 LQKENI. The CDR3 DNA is TGTGCCAGCTCCCGCGGGTCGATCTATGGCTACACCTTC. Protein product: CASSRGSIYGYTF.

In DNA form, the CDR3 reads TGCAGCGCTCTGTGGGTGGAAAACTATGGCTACACCTTC. Translated, it gives CSALWVENYGYTF. The J gene is TRBJ1-2, the V gene TRBV29-1; no reliable D call. This CDR3 region has 13 residues. Trimming cost V 7 bases and J 2 bases, with 14 bases left between them. The germline gives CDR1 SQVTM, CDR2 ANQGSEA.

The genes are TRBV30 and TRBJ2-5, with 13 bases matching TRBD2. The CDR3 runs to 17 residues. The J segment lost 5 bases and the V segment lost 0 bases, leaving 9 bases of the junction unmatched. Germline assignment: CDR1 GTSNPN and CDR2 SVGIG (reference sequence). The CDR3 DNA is TGTGCCTGGAGTGTAAGGAGGACTAGCGGGGGAAGGGAGACCCAGTACTTC. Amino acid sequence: CAWSVRRTSGGRETQYF.

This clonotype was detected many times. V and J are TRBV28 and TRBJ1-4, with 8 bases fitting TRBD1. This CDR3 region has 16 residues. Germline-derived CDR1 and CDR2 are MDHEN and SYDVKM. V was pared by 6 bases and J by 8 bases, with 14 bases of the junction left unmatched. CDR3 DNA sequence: TGTGCCAGCAGCACGCTTTGGACAGGGCTGAACGAAAAACTGTTTTTT. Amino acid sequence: CASSTLWTGLNEKLFF.

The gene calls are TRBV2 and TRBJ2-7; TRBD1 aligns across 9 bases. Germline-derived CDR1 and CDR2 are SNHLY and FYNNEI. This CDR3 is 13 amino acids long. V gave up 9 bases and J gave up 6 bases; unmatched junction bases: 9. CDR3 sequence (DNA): TGTGCCAGTGGGGGACAGGGAGGAATCGAGCAGTACTTC. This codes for CASGGQGGIEQYF.

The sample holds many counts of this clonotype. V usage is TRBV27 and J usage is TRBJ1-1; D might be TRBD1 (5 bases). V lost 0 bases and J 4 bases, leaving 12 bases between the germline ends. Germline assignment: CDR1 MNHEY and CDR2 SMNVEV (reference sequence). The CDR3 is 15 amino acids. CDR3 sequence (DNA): TGTGCCAGCAGTTTATCTCCAGGGTTATCCACTGAAGCTTTCTTT. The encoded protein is CASSLSPGLSTEAFF.

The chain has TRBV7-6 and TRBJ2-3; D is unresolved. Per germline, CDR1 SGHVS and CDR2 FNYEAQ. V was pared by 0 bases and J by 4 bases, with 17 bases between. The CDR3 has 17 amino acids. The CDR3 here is CASSLAGPSSRSDTQYF. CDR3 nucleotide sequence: TGTGCCAGCAGCTTAGCGGGCCCTTCATCTCGCTCAGATACGCAGTATTTT.

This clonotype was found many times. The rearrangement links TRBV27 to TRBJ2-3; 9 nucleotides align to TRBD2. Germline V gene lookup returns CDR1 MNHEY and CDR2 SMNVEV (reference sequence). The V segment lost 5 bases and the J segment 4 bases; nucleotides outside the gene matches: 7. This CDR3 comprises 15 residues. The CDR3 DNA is TGTGCCAGCAGTCTAATAGCGGGAGTGGCAGATACGCAGTATTTT. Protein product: CASSLIAGVADTQYF.

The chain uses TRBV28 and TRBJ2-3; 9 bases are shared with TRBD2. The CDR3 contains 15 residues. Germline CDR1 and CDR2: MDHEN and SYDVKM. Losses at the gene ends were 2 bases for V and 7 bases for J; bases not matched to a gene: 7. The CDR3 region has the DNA TGTGCCAGCAGTTTAGAGAGCGGGAGGAGAAATACGCAGTATTTT. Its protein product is CASSLESGRRNTQYF.

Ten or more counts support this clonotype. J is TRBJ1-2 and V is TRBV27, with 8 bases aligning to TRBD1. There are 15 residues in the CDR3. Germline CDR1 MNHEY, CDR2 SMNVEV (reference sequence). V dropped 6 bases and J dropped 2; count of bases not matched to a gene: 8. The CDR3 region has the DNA TGTGCCAGCAGAACCGTAACAGGGGGGAACTATGGCTACACCTTC. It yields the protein CASRTVTGGNYGYTF.

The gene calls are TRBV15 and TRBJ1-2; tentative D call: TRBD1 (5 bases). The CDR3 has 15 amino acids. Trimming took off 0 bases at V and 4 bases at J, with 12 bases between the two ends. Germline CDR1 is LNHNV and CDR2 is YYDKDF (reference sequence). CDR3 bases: TGTGCCACCAGCAGAGATCGCAGGGAAGGCTATGGCTACACCTTC. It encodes CATSRDRREGYGYTF.

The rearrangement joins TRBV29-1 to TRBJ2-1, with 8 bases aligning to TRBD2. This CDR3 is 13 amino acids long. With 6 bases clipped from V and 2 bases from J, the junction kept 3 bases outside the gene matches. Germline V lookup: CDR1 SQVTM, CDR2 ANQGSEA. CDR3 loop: CSVELAAYNEQFF. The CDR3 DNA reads TGCAGCGTAGAACTAGCGGCCTACAATGAGCAGTTCTTC.

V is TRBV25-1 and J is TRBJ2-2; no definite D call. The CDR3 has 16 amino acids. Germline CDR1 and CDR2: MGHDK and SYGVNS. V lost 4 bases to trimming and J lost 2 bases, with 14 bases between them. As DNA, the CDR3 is TGTGCCAGCAGTGTACCGGGCCTGGAAAACACCGGGGAGCTGTTTTTT. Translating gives CASSVPGLENTGELFF. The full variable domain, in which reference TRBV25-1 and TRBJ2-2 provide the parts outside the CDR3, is EADIYQTPRYLVIGTGKKITLECSQTMGHDKMYWYQQDPGMELHLIHYSYGVNSTEKGDLSSESTVSRIRTEHFPLTLESARPSHTSQYLCASSVPGLENTGELFFGEGSRLTVL.

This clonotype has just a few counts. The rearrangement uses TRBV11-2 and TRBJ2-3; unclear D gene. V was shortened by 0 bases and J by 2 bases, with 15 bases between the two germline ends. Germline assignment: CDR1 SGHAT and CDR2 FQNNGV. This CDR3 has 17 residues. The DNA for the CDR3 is TGTGCCAGCAGCTTAGATAGTGAAGGAGTTAACACAGATACGCAGTATTTT. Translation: CASSLDSEGVNTDTQYF.

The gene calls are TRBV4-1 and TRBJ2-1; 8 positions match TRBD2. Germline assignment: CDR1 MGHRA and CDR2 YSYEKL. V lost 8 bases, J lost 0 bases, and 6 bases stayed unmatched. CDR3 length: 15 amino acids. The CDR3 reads CASGREVHSYNEQFF. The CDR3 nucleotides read TGCGCCAGCGGGCGGGAGGTTCACTCCTACAATGAGCAGTTCTTC.

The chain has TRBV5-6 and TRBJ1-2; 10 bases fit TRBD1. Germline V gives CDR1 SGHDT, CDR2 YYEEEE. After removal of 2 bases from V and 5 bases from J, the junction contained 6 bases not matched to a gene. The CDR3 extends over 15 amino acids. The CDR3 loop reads CASSFVTGGTYGYTF. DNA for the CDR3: TGTGCCAGCAGCTTCGTGACAGGGGGCACGTATGGCTACACCTTC.

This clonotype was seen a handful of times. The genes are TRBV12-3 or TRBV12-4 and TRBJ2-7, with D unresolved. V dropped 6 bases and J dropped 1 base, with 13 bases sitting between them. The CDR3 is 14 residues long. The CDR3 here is CASRPAVRSYEQYF. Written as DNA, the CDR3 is TGTGCCAGCAGGCCCGCGGTGAGGTCCTACGAGCAGTACTTC.

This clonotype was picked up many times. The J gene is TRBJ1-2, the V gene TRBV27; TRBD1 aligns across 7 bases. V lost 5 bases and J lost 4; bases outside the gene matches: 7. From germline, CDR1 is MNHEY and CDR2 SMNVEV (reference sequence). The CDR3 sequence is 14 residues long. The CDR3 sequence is CASSPGTAAYGYTF. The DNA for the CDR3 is TGTGCCAGCAGTCCCGGGACAGCGGCCTATGGCTACACCTTC.